These T cell receptor beta chains were read from a single sample in a study of metastatic and nonmetastatic thyroid tumors. TCRdb reanalyzed the PCR reads via MiXCR. Here the sample spans tens of thousands of clones, roughly 12% being singletons. The specimen was blood. Receptors originate from a male donor with papillary thyroid cancer or a benign thyroid nodule (not recorded which). Some clones in this sample may be carry-over from other donors' samples. CDR3s include the opening cysteine and the closing phenylalanine or tryptophan.

TRBV24-1	TRBJ2-1	CATSATTGISYNEQFF
TRBV7-2	TRBJ2-3	CASSVRESTDTQYF
TRBV4-1	TRBJ1-1	CASSQDRDRNTEAFF
TRBV6-2/TRBV6-3	TRBJ2-3	CASSWAGGPTDTQYF
TRBV5-1	TRBJ2-1	CASRLAERGVAEQFF
TRBV20-1	TRBJ2-7	CSALSGTTNLYEQYF
TRBV6-2/TRBV6-3	TRBJ2-1	CASSKTGQGIEEQFF
TRBV7-9	TRBJ2-1	CASSLLAGGRNEQFF
TRBV27	TRBJ2-2	CASSLPLGEGPGELFF
TRBV15	TRBJ1-4	CVTSRARGTDDEKLFF
TRBV20-1	TRBJ1-6	CSARQNRGYNSPLHF
TRBV6-1	TRBJ2-7	CASSDETAGSDEQYF
TRBV7-9	TRBJ2-7	CASSLADYEQYF
TRBV20-1	TRBJ2-4	CSAGLAGEWAKNIQYF
TRBV7-2	TRBJ1-2	CASSITANYGYTF